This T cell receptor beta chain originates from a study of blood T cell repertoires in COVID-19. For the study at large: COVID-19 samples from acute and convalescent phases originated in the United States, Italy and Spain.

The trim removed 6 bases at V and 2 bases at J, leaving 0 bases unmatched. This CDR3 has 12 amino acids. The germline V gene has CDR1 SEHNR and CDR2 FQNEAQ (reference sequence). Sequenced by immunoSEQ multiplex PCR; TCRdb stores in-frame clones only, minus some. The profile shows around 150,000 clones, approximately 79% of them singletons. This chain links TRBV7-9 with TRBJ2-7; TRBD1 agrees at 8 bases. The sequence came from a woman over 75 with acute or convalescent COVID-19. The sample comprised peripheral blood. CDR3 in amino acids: CASRDRAYEQYF. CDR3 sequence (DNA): TGTGCCAGCAGGGACAGGGCCTACGAGCAGTACTTC. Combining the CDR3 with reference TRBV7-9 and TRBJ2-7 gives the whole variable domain DTGVSQNPRHKITKRGQNVTFRCDPISEHNRLYWYRQTLGQGPEFLTYFQNEAQLEKSRLLSDRFSAERPKGSFSTLEIQRTEQGDSAMYLCASRDRAYEQYFGPGTRLTVT.